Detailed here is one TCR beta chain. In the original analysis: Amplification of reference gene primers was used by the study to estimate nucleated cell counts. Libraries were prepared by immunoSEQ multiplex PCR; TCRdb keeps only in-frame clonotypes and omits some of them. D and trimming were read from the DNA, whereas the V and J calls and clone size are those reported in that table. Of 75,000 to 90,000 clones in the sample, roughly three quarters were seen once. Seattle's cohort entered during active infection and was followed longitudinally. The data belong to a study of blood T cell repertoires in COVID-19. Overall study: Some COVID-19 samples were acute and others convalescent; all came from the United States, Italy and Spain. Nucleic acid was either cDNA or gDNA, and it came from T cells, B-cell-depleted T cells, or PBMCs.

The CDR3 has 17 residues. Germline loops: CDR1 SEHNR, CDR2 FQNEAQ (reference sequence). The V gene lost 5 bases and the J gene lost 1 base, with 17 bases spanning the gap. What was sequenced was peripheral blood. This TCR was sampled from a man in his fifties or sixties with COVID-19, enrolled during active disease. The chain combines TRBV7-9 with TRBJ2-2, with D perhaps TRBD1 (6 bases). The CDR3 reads CASSLTWTAENTGELFF. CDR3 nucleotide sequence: TGTGCCAGCAGCCTTACCTGGACAGCAGAGAACACCGGGGAGCTGTTTTTT.